Listed below are T cell receptor beta chains from one sample, sequenced in a study of CD8 T cells in ankylosing spondylitis. TCRdb analysed the 5' RACE reads with MiXCR anew, one entry per CDR3 protein. The sample lists under 300,000 distinct CDR3 sequences, approximately 12% occurring once. Sequencing was performed on blood, either unsorted or a sorted T cell fraction (not recorded which). These receptors all come from a male donor with ankylosing spondylitis or in good health (not recorded which). Each CDR3 is given with its conserved first and last residue. A D gene is named only where the DNA matches it firmly. Size is omitted from some rows. Given values are once, few, many or a class for expanded clones.

J gene | D gene | V gene | clone size | CDR3 protein | CDR3 DNA
TRBJ2-1 | - | TRBV20-1 | many | CSAREGGYNEQFF | TGCAGTGCTAGAGAAGGCGGGTACAATGAGCAGTTCTTC
TRBJ2-7 | - | TRBV20-1 | many | CSASGSYYEQYF | TGCAGTGCTAGCGGTAGTTATTACGAGCAGTACTTC
TRBJ1-1 | - | TRBV12-3/TRBV12-4 | many | CASRAHRTEAFF | TGTGCCAGCAGGGCCCACAGGACTGAAGCTTTCTTT
TRBJ2-7 | - | TRBV5-1 | - | CASKGTFSSYEQYF | TGCGCCAGTAAGGGGACTTTTAGCTCCTACGAGCAGTACTTC
TRBJ2-7 | - | TRBV7-8 | many | CASSVYSINEQYF | TGTGCCAGCTCCGTTTATTCGATCAACGAGCAGTACTTC
TRBJ2-1 | TRBD1 | TRBV5-8 | many | CASSLDRGYSNEQFF | TGTGCCAGCAGCTTGGACAGGGGTTATTCCAATGAGCAGTTCTTC
TRBJ2-5 | - | TRBV5-6 | many | CASSSSDGAETQYF | TGTGCCAGCAGCTCGTCGGATGGAGCGGAGACCCAGTACTTC
TRBJ2-2 | TRBD1 | TRBV24-1 | many | CATSDRTGPGELFF | TGTGCCACCAGTGATCGGACAGGCCCCGGGGAGCTGTTTTTT
TRBJ2-3 | TRBD1 | TRBV6-1 | few | CASSPRQGIATDTQYF | TGTGCCAGCAGCCCAAGACAGGGGATAGCCACAGATACGCAGTATTTT
TRBJ1-2 | - | TRBV11-2 | - | CASSSRLTQRDYGYTF | TGTGCCAGCAGCTCCCGGCTCACTCAACGGGACTATGGCTACACCTTC
TRBJ1-2 | TRBD1 | TRBV12-3/TRBV12-4 | many | CASSPGTGYGYTF | TGTGCCAGCAGCCCGGGGACAGGCTATGGCTACACCTTC
TRBJ2-7 | TRBD1 | TRBV20-1 | many | CSAREDRVSYEQYF | TGCAGTGCTAGAGAAGACAGGGTCTCCTACGAGCAGTACTTC
TRBJ2-1 | - | TRBV29-1 | many | CSVEEGNEQFF | TGCAGCGTTGAGGAGGGCAATGAGCAGTTCTTC
TRBJ2-1 | - | TRBV10-3 | many | CAISSPSSRDLSQRRNEQFF | TGTGCCATCAGTTCCCCTTCATCCCGGGACCTTAGTCAGCGGAGGAATGAGCAGTTCTTC
TRBJ2-4 | - | TRBV12-3/TRBV12-4 | many | CASSFSNENIQYF | TGTGCCAGCAGTTTCAGTAATGAAAACATTCAGTACTTC
TRBJ2-1 | TRBD1 | TRBV6-1 | few | CASSAHRGPYNEQFF | TGTGCCAGCAGTGCCCACAGGGGTCCATACAATGAGCAGTTCTTC
TRBJ2-1 | TRBD2 | TRBV10-3 | many | CAINGGGEDNEQFF | TGTGCCATCAACGGGGGAGGGGAAGACAATGAGCAGTTCTTC
TRBJ2-7 | - | TRBV6-1 | many | CASSERNSGSYEQYF | TGTGCCAGCAGTGAGCGCAATTCAGGTTCCTACGAGCAGTACTTC
TRBJ2-3 | TRBD1 | TRBV20-1 | many | CSVDPGGPRTDTQYF | TGCAGTGTCGACCCAGGGGGCCCTAGGACAGATACGCAGTATTTT
TRBJ2-6 | TRBD2 | TRBV5-1 | few | CASSLPLAGVGANVLTF | TGCGCCAGCAGCTTGCCGCTAGCGGGGGTCGGGGCCAACGTCCTGACTTTC
TRBJ2-7 | TRBD2 | TRBV15 | many | CATRASGYEQYF | TGTGCCACCAGGGCTAGCGGGTACGAGCAGTACTTC
TRBJ1-5 | - | TRBV28 | many | CASSPHSYSNQPQHF | TGTGCCAGCAGTCCCCACAGTTATAGCAATCAGCCCCAGCATTTT
TRBJ1-3 | - | TRBV4-2 | few | CASSAGLEGNTIYF | TGTGCCAGCAGCGCGGGACTGGAGGGAAACACCATATATTTT
TRBJ2-1 | - | TRBV25-1 | many | CASSDSGGEGPYNEQFF | TGTGCCAGCAGTGATAGCGGAGGAGAGGGCCCCTACAATGAGCAGTTCTTC
TRBJ2-1 | - | TRBV29-1 | many | CSVADGNLNEQFF | TGCAGCGTGGCGGACGGGAATCTCAATGAGCAGTTCTTC
TRBJ2-3 | - | TRBV5-1 | many | CASSFGLSDTQYF | TGCGCCAGCAGCTTTGGACTTTCAGATACGCAGTATTTT
TRBJ1-2 | TRBD1 | TRBV28 | once | CASREGQVFDGYTF | TGTGCCAGCAGGGAGGGACAGGTATTCGATGGCTACACCTTC
TRBJ2-1 | TRBD2 | TRBV7-6 | many | CASSSFPLAGGSNEQFF | TGTGCCAGCAGCTCCTTCCCCCTAGCGGGAGGGAGTAATGAGCAGTTCTTC
TRBJ2-1 | TRBD2 | TRBV5-1 | few | CASSLEFGGGADEQFF | TGCGCCAGCAGCTTGGAGTTTGGCGGGGGGGCGGATGAGCAGTTCTTC